The table lists the clone carrying this T cell receptor (beta chain) with a few counts. The entry originates in a study of response to subunit inactivated influenza vaccine. A single record per CDR3 protein comes from TCRdb applying MiXCR to the RT-PCR reads. Of about 540,000 distinct CDR3 sequences listed, approximately 22% are singletons. V lost 3 bases and J lost 4; bases outside the gene matches: 4. Looked up from germline, CDR1 is SGHTA and CDR2 is FQGNSA. The length of the CDR3 is 14 residues. This sample also belongs to another study, concerning T cells expressing NK-cell markers. That publication notes: TCR beta libraries carry UMIs added by 5'RACE template switching. Seven HCMV-seropositive donors and one seronegative donor made up the eight sequenced donors. Clarity on HCMV specificity was lacking for the expanded NKG2C+ T cell clones.

V usage is TRBV7-2 and J usage is TRBJ2-7; 9 nucleotides agree with TRBD2. The clonotype was recovered from a middle-aged man who received an inactivated influenza vaccine. This material consisted of CD4+ T cells sorted from PBMCs, taken 12 days after vaccination. The chain's CDR3 is CASSFSGSRYEQYF. The CDR3 DNA sequence: TGTGCCAGCAGCTTTAGCGGGAGTAGGTACGAGCAGTACTTC.